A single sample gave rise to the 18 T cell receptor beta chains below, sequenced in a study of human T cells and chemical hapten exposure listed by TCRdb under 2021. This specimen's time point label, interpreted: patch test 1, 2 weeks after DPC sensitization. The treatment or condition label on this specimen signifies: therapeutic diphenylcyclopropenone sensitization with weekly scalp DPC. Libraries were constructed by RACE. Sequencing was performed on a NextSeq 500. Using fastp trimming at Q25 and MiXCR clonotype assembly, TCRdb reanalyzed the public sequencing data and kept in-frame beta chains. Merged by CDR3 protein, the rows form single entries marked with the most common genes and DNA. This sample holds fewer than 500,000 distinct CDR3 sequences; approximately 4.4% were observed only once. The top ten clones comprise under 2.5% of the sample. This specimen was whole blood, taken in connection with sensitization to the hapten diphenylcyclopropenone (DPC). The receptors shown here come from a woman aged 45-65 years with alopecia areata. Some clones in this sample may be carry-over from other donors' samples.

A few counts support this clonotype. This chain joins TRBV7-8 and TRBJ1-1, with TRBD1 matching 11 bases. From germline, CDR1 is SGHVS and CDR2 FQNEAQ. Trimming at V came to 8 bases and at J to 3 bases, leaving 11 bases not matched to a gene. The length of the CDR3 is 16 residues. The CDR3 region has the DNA TGTGCCAGCGGGGACAGGGGGGGGCTTGCGGACACTGAAGCTTTCTTT. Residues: CASGDRGGLADTEAFF.

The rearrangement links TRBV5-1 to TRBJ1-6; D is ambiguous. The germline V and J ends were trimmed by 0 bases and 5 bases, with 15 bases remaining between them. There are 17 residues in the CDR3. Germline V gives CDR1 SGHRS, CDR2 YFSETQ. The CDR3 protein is CASSLEGTASNNSPLHF. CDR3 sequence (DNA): TGCGCCAGCAGCTTGGAGGGCACCGCTTCTAATAATTCACCCCTCCACTTT.

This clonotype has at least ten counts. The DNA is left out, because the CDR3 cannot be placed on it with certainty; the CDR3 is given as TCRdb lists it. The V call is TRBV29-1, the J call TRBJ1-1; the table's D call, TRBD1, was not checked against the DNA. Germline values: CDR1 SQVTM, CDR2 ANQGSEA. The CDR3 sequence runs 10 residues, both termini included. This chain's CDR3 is CSVGQGSPFF.

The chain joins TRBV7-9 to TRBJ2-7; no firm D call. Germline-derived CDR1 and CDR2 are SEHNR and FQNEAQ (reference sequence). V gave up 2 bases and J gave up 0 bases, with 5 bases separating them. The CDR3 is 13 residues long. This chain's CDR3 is CASSLQSSYEQYF. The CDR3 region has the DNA TGTGCCAGCAGCTTACAGAGCTCCTACGAGCAGTACTTC.

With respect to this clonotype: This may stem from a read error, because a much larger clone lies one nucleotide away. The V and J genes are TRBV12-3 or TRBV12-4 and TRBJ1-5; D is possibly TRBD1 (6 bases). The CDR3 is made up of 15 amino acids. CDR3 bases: TGTGCCAGCAGTAAGGGACCGGGGGGCAATCAGCCCGAGCATTTT. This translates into CASSKGPGGNQPEHF.

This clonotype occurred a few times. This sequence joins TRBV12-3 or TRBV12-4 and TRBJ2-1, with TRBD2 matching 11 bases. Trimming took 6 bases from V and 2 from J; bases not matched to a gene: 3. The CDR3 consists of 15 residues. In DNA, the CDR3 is TGTGCCAGCAGACCTAGCGGGAGGACCTACAATGAGCAGTTCTTC. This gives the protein CASRPSGRTYNEQFF.

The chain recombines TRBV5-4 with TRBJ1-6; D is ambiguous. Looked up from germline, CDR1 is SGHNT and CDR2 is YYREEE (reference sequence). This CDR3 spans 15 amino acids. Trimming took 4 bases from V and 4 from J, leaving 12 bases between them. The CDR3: CASSRPDNYNSPLHF. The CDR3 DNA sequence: TGTGCCAGCAGCCGCCCGGATAATTATAATTCACCCCTCCACTTT.

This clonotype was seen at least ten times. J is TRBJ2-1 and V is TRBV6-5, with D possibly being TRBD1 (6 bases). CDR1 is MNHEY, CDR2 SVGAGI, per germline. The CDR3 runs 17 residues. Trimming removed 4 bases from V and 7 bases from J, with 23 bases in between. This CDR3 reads CASSSNRDNNLYNEQFF. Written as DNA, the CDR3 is TGTGCCAGCAGTTCTAACCGGGACAATAATCTCTATAATGAGCAGTTCTTC.

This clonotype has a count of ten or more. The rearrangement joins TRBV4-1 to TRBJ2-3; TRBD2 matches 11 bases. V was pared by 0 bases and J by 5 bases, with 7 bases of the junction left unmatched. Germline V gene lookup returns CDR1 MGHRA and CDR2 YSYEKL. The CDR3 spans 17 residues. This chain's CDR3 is CASSQDGSGGAIDTQYF. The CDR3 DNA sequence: TGCGCCAGCAGCCAAGATGGTAGCGGGGGGGCAATAGATACGCAGTATTTT.

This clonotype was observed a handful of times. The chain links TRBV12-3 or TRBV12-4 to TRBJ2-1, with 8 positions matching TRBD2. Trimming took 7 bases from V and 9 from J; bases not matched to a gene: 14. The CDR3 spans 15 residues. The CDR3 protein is CASTHDGGAFSEQFF. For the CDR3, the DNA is TGTGCCAGCACCCATGACGGGGGGGCCTTTAGTGAGCAGTTCTTC.

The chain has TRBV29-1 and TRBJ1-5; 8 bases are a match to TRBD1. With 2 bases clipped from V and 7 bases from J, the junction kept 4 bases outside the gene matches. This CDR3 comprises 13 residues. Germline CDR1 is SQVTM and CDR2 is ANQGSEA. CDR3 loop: CSVEQGAGQPQHF. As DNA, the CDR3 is TGCAGCGTTGAACAGGGGGCCGGACAGCCCCAGCATTTT.

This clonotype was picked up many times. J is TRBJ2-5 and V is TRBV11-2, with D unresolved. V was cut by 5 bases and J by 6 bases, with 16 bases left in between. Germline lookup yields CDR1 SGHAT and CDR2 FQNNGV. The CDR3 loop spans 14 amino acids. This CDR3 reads CASSQDPSLQTQYF. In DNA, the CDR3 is TGTGCCAGCAGCCAAGATCCCAGCCTCCAGACCCAGTACTTC.

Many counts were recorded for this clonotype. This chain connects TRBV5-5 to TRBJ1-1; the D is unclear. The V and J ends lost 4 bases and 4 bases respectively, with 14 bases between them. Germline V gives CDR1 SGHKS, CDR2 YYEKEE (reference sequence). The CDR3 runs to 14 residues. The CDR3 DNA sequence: TGTGCCAGCAGCACTTTGACACCTGCCACTGAAGCTTTCTTT. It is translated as CASSTLTPATEAFF.

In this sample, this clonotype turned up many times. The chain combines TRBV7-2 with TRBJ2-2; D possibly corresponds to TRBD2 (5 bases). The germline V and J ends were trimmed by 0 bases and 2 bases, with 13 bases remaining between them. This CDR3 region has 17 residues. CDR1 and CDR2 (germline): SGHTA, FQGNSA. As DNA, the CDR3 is TGTGCCAGCAGCTTAGCGCCGGCTAGCTATAACACCGGGGAGCTGTTTTTT. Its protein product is CASSLAPASYNTGELFF.

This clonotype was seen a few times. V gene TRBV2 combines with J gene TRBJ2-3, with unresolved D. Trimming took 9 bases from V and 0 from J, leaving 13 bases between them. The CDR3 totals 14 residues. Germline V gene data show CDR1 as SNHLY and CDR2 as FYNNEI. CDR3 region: CARTYGSSTDTQYF. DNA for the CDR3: TGTGCCAGGACGTACGGCTCTAGCACAGATACGCAGTATTTT. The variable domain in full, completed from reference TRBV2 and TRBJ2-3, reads EPEVTQTPSHQVTQMGQEVILRCVPISNHLYFYWYRQILGQKVEFLVSFYNNEISEKSEIFDDQFSVERPDGSNFTLKIRSTKLEDSAMYFCARTYGSSTDTQYFGPGTRLTVL.

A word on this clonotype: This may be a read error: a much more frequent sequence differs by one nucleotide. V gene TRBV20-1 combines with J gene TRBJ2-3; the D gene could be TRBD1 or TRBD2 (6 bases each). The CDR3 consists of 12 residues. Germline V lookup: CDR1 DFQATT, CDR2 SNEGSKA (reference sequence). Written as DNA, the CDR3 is TGCAAACCCGGGGGCCGCACAGATAAGCAGTATTTT. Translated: CKPGGRTDKQYF.

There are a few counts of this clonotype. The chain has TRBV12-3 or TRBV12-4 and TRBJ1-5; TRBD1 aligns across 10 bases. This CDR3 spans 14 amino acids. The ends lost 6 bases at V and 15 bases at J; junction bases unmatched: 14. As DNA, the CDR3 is TGTGCCAGCAGGCTGGGGGGACAGGGGACGTCACTGCATTTT. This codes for CASRLGGQGTSLHF.

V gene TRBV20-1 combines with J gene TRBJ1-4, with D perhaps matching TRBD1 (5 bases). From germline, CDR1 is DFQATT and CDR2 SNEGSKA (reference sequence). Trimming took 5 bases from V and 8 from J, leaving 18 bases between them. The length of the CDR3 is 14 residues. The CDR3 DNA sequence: TGCAGTGCTCTCCCCCCCAGGGAACGAGAAAAACTGTTTTTT. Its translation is CSALPPREREKLFF.